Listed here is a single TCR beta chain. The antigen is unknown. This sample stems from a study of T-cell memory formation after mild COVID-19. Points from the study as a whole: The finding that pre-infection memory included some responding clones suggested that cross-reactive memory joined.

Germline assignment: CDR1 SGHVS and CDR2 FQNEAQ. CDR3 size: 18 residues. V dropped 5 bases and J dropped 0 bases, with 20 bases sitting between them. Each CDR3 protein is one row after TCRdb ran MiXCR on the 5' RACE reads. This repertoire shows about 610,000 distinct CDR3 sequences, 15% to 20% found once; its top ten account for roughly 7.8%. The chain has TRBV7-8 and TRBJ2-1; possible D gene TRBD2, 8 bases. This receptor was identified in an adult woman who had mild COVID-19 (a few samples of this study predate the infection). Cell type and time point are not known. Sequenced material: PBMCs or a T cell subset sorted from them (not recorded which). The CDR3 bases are TGTGCCAGCAGCCCGGGAGGGGGCGGGAGGTTCTCCTACAATGAGCAGTTCTTC. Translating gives CASSPGGGGRFSYNEQFF. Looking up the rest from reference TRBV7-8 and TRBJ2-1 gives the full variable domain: GAGVSQSPRYKVAKRGQDVALRCDPISGHVSLFWYQQALGQGPEFLTYFQNEAQLDKSGLPSDRFFAERPEGSVSTLKIQRTQQEDSAVYLCASSPGGGGRFSYNEQFFGPGTRLTVL.